This TCR beta chain was captured in a study of Ad26.COV2.S vaccination and SARS-CoV-2 variants. The treatment is: 15 to 20 received Ad26.COV2.S at low or high dose, single or two shots; roughly five received placebo; per-sample allocation not given. Day 63 following the first vaccine or placebo injection was when the samples were taken. TCRdb's table, derived via immunoSEQ multiplex PCR, lists solely in-frame clones and lacks some. The sample yields 300,000 to 350,000 clones, roughly 90% seen once. V lost 1 base and J lost 1, with 10 bases in between. Germline CDR1 SEHNR, CDR2 FQNEAQ (reference sequence). This CDR3 is built from 15 residues. This clone was picked up one time.

This rearrangement joins TRBV7-9 to TRBJ2-5; no clear D gene. This sequence originates from a person between 18 and 59 years old who received the Ad26.COV2.S COVID-19 vaccine or a placebo. The source material was peripheral blood, sampled in a trial of Ad26.COV2.S vaccine versus placebo. DNA of the CDR3: TGTGCCAGCAGCTTAGGTTGGTGGGTCCAAGAGACCCAGTACTTC. The encoded protein is CASSLGWWVQETQYF.